This T cell receptor (beta chain) was sequenced in a study of human T cells and chemical hapten exposure. TCRdb re-called the RACE reads through MiXCR, storing one row per CDR3 protein. The sample consists of over 100,000 distinct CDR3 sequences, about a tenth of them appearing once. This clonotype was seen a few times. There are 13 residues in the CDR3. Germline CDR1 is LGHNA and CDR2 is YNFKEQ. V gave up 6 bases and J gave up 8 bases, with 13 bases separating them. Time point described: patch test 2, 6 weeks after DPC sensitization. Treatment specified: therapeutic diphenylcyclopropenone sensitization with weekly scalp DPC.

The V call is TRBV4-2, the J call TRBJ1-4; D is unresolved. The TCR comes from a woman between 35 and 50 years old with alopecia areata. Some clones in this sample may be carry-over from other donors' samples. The sequenced sample was whole blood, obtained in connection with sensitization to the hapten diphenylcyclopropenone (DPC). The CDR3 protein is CASSQSLGEKLFF. CDR3 DNA sequence: TGTGCCAGCAGTCAATCGCTAGGCGAAAAACTGTTTTTT.